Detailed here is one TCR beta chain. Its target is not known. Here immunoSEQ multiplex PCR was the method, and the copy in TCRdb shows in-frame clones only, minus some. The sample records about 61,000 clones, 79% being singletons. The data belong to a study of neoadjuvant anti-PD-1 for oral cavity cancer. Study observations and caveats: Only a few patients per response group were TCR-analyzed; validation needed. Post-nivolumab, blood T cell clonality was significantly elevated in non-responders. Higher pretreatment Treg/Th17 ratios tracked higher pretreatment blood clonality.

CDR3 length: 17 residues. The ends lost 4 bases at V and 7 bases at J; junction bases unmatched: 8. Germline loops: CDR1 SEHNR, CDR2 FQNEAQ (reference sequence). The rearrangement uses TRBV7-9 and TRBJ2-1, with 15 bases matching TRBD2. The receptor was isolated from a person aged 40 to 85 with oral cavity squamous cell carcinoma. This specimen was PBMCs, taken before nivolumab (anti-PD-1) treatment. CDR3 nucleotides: TGTGCCAGCAGCTCTGGACTAGCGGGAGGGCCGCGGAATGAGCAGTTCTTC. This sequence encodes CASSSGLAGGPRNEQFF.